These T cell receptor beta chains were read from a single sample in a study of T cell repertoires and HLA-DP antigens. Generated by immunoSEQ multiplex PCR, the TCRdb table keeps only in-frame clones and is missing some. Here the sample spans tens of thousands of clones, roughly 78% being singletons. Their antigens are not known. Sequences were obtained from CD4+ T cells from PBMCs. The receptors shown here come from a man between 60 and 70 years old in good health and CMV-seronegative. Both conserved end residues are part of each CDR3. A D gene is named only where the DNA matches it firmly. Expanded clones are given a class, and other clones once, few, many or no size at all.

D gene | J gene | clone size | V gene | CDR3 DNA | CDR3 protein
. | TRBJ2-2 | . | TRBV9 | TGTGCCAGCAGCGTAGCAAAGCTATACACCGGGGAGCTGTTTTTT | CASSVAKLYTGELFF
. | TRBJ2-2 | . | TRBV5-4 | TGTGCCAGCAGTCGGGACGGACTACTCACCGGGGAGCTGTTTTTT | CASSRDGLLTGELFF
. | TRBJ1-1 | few | TRBV19 | TGTGCCAGTAGTATCGGGTGGGGACTGAACACTGAAGCTTTCTTT | CASSIGWGLNTEAFF
TRBD2 | TRBJ2-3 | . | TRBV5-4 | TGTGCCAGCAGCTTGTACGGGGGGACAGATACGCAGTATTTT | CASSLYGGTDTQYF
. | TRBJ1-4 | . | TRBV30 | TGTGCCTGGGACCAAGTAGGACATGAAAAACTGTTTTTT | CAWDQVGHEKLFF
. | TRBJ2-7 | . | TRBV5-1 | TGCGCCAGCAGCCCTGGGGGGATCCACGAGCAGTACTTC | CASSPGGIHEQYF
TRBD1 | TRBJ2-3 | once | TRBV9 | TGTGCCAGCAGCGGCGGACAGGGGATCACAGATACGCAGTATTTT | CASSGGQGITDTQYF
. | TRBJ1-4 | . | TRBV6-5 | TGTGCCAGCAGTTTCAGGAAGCCCTCAACTAATGAAAAACTGTTTTTT | CASSFRKPSTNEKLFF
. | TRBJ1-1 | . | TRBV10-3 | TGTGCCATCAGTGAGTCCGGAAGGGACACTGAAGCTTTCTTT | CAISESGRDTEAFF
. | TRBJ1-2 | once | TRBV30 | TGTGCCTGTCCGGGACGGCGAAACTATGGCTACACCTTC | CACPGRRNYGYTF
. | TRBJ1-2 | once | TRBV15 | TGTGCCACCAGCAGAGGGGGGGGACGCGGGGACTATGGCTACACCTTC | CATSRGGGRGDYGYTF
TRBD2 | TRBJ2-1 | . | TRBV5-8 | TGTGCCAGCAGCTCCACTAGCGCATTATACAATGAGCAGTTCTTC | CASSSTSALYNEQFF
TRBD2 | TRBJ2-1 | . | TRBV4-1 | TGCGCCAGCAGCCAAGCGGGACTAGCGGGAAGCAATGAGCAGTTCTTC | CASSQAGLAGSNEQFF
. | TRBJ2-3 | . | TRBV2 | TGTGCCAGCAGTGGAGGAGATACGCAGTATTTT | CASSGGDTQYF
. | TRBJ1-4 | . | TRBV2 | TGTGCCAGCAGCCCCGGACGGGGACTTGGTGAAAAACTGTTTTTT | CASSPGRGLGEKLFF
. | TRBJ1-1 | . | TRBV5-4 | TGTGCCAGCAGCTTTTCGGGGAACACTGAAGCTTTCTTT | CASSFSGNTEAFF
TRBD2 | TRBJ2-6 | . | TRBV4-3 | TGCGCCAGCAGCCAAGAGCCTAGCGGGGCCGCCTCTGGGGCCAACGTCCTGACTTTC | CASSQEPSGAASGANVLTF
. | TRBJ1-2 | . | TRBV7-2 | TGTGCCAGCAGCTTCCGCGGGGGCTACACCTTC | CASSFRGGYTF
TRBD2 | TRBJ2-3 | . | TRBV7-8 | TGTGCCAACGCCCCGAGGGAGGGGAGATTCACAGATACGCAGTATTTT | CANAPREGRFTDTQYF
. | TRBJ2-2 | . | TRBV6-1 | TGTGCCAGCAGTGAAGGTGTGGGGCCCATAAACACCGGGGAGCTGTTTTTT | CASSEGVGPINTGELFF
TRBD2 | TRBJ2-7 | . | TRBV5-4 | TGTGCCAGCAGCCCCCGGGGCGGGGGACGCTCCTACGAGCAGTACTTC | CASSPRGGGRSYEQYF
TRBD1 | TRBJ1-5 | few | TRBV15 | TGTGCCACCAGCAGAGGACAGGGACGCAATCAGCCCCAGCATTTT | CATSRGQGRNQPQHF
. | TRBJ2-3 | . | TRBV7-2 | TGTGCCAGCAGCTTAGTGGGCACCTCCACAGATACGCAGTATTTT | CASSLVGTSTDTQYF
. | TRBJ2-5 | once | TRBV10-3 | TGTGCCATCAATGGCGGAGGAGAGACCCAGTACTTC | CAINGGGETQYF
. | TRBJ1-1 | . | TRBV6-5 | TGTGCCAGCAGTTACTCTCGGGTGAACACTGAAGCTTTCTTT | CASSYSRVNTEAFF
TRBD1 | TRBJ1-2 | once | TRBV5-1 | TGCGCCAGCAGCTTGGTCAGGGGGTCCGGCTACACCTTC | CASSLVRGSGYTF
. | TRBJ1-5 | . | TRBV6-6 | TGTGCCAGCAGTTACGCGGAGAGCAATCAGCCCCAGCATTTT | CASSYAESNQPQHF
TRBD1 | TRBJ1-2 | . | TRBV4-1 | TGCGCCAGCAGCCAAGAGACAGGGCGCTATGGCTACACCTTC | CASSQETGRYGYTF
. | TRBJ1-3 | . | TRBV14 | TGTGCCAGCAGCCAAAAATTCTCCACGGGCGGGACTGGAAACACCATATATTTT | CASSQKFSTGGTGNTIYF
TRBD1 | TRBJ2-5 | . | TRBV4-1 | TGCGCCAGCAGCCAGTCCCCGGGACAGGGAGAGACCCAGTACTTC | CASSQSPGQGETQYF
. | TRBJ1-5 | . | TRBV29-1 | TGCAGCGCGGCCCTACAGGGTGGCGGCAATCAGCCCCAGCATTTT | CSAALQGGGNQPQHF
. | TRBJ1-1 | . | TRBV9 | TGTGCCAGCAGCGTAGCTACAGGGACGGGATCTGAAGCTTTCTTT | CASSVATGTGSEAFF
. | TRBJ1-2 | . | TRBV2 | TGTGCCAGCAGTGACGAGCCAGGAACTGGCTACACCTTC | CASSDEPGTGYTF
. | TRBJ2-3 | . | TRBV5-4 | TGTGCCAGCAGCGTCAACCGGGGGGCTCTCGATACGCAGTATTTT | CASSVNRGALDTQYF
. | TRBJ1-2 | few | TRBV28 | TGTGCCAGCAACCAGGGGACCTATGGCTACACCTTC | CASNQGTYGYTF